This T cell receptor beta chain was documented in a study of response to subunit inactivated influenza vaccine (dated by TCRdb to the late 2010s). Some background on the complete study: The study used deep quantitative T cell receptor repertoire profiling to track responses to a trivalent subunit inactivated influenza vaccine. General conclusions and limits of the study: The authors suggested that each seasonal influenza vaccination may recruit only a limited number of new T cells.

The library was produced with RT-PCR. This sample was sequenced with an Illumina HiSeq 2500. TCRdb reran the public reads through fastp at Q25 and MiXCR, keeping productive beta chains. Rows with one shared CDR3 protein collapse into an entry with the most common genes and DNA. Here the sample has 500,000 or so distinct CDR3 sequences; 16% occur a single time. The ten most abundant clones make up about 3% of the sample. The junction shows trimming of 1 base on V and 7 bases on J, plus 7 bases between the germline ends. From cysteine to phenylalanine, the CDR3 is 12 amino acids long. The entry retains the CDR3 DNA only, 36 bases that are in frame from base 1. CDR1 and CDR2 (SEHNR, FQNEAQ) derive from the germline V gene (reference sequence). The count of this clonotype is one. Its cognate antigen has yet to be identified. Per-base qualities were not stored, and no clone one base away is much larger. Weak support is all one read offers.

The chain is assembled from TRBV7-9 and TRBJ2-5, with the D segment identity uncertain. This sequence originates from a man aged 50-75 years who received an inactivated influenza vaccine. Donor details come from another sample of the same person, matched by shared clones. The specimen was CD4+ T cells sorted from PBMCs, collected approximately 25 months after vaccination. The DNA is as follows: TGTGCCAGCAGCTTAGATTTCGGGACCCAGTACTTC. This gives the protein CASSLDFGTQYF.